A single sample is the source of the 12 T cell receptor beta chains below, sequenced in a study of shared clonotypes between healthy human individuals. Assay: immunoSEQ multiplex PCR; the TCRdb copy retains only in-frame clones and omits some. The sample has some 79,000 clones; about 61% are singletons. The sequencing sample was made of memory CD8+ T cells sorted from blood. Subset described: CD45RO+ cells pooled with CCR7-negative TemRA cells. Source of these receptors: a man aged 25-45 years in good health.

The CDR3 DNA reads TGTGCCAGCAGTTTAGCCGTCTGGCGGGGGGACTACGAGCAGTACTTC. This codes for CASSLAVWRGDYEQYF. The chain recombines TRBV28 with TRBJ2-7, with TRBD2 identical over 8 bases. This CDR3 contains 16 residues. Germline CDR1 is MDHEN and CDR2 is SYDVKM. V trimming: 2 bases; J trimming: 3 bases; junction bases outside the gene matches: 9.

This clone was observed at least ten times. This chain joins TRBV6-4 and TRBJ1-2; D unresolved. Germline assignment: CDR1 MRHNA and CDR2 SNTAGT. CDR3 size: 14 residues. Trimming left V 2 bases short and J 4 bases short, with 11 bases between. The CDR3 protein is CASSDGSSSYGYTF. In DNA form, the CDR3 reads TGTGCCAGCAGTGACGGGTCCAGTTCCTATGGCTACACCTTC.

On this clone: A much more abundant neighbour one base away suggests this may be a read error. The chain has TRBV7-2 and TRBJ2-3; D remains ambiguous. CDR1 and CDR2 (germline): SGHTA, FQGNSA. Trimming took off 1 base at V and 4 bases at J, with 3 bases between the two ends. This CDR3 has 12 amino acids. The CDR3 reads CASSLGADTQYF. In DNA, the CDR3 is TGTGCCAGCAGCTTAGGGGCAGATACGCAGTATTTT.

The chain is built from TRBV9 and TRBJ2-7, with D possibly matching TRBD1 (6 bases). Germline V gene lookup returns CDR1 SGDLS and CDR2 YYNGEE. This CDR3 comprises 15 residues. V was pared by 4 bases and J by 9 bases, with 23 bases between. CDR3 DNA sequence: TGTGCCAGCAGCCCCCTGGCACAGGGAACGGATGGGCAGTACTTC. It translates to CASSPLAQGTDGQYF.

The chain couples TRBV5-1 to TRBJ2-1, with 8 bases aligning to TRBD1. The germline gives CDR1 SGHRS, CDR2 YFSETQ. The CDR3 contains 18 residues. V was pared by 0 bases and J by 2 bases, with 10 bases of the junction left unmatched. The CDR3 reads CASSLDERGTGPYNEQFF. The CDR3 bases are TGCGCCAGCAGCTTGGATGAGAGGGGGACAGGCCCCTACAATGAGCAGTTCTTC.

The CDR3 loop is CASSKSRQGYDPCYEQYF. Here the CDR3 DNA reads TGTGCCAGCAGCAAAAGTCGTCAGGGGTACGATCCTTGCTACGAGCAGTACTTC. V usage is TRBV21-1 and J usage is TRBJ2-7; TRBD1 reflects the table's D call only, with no check against the DNA. TRBV21-1 is a pseudogene locus. The CDR3 runs 18 residues.

The rearrangement uses TRBV4-1 and TRBJ2-6, with 7 bases identical to TRBD2. Germline V gene data show CDR1 as MGHRA and CDR2 as YSYEKL. CDR3 length: 20 amino acids. The junction had 16 bases not matched to a gene; V was cut back by 5 bases and J by 0 bases. CDR3 in DNA: TGCGCCAGCAGCAGCCGGGGGGAGGGGAGCATCAACTCTGGGGCCAACGTCCTGACTTTC. Translation gives CASSSRGEGSINSGANVLTF.

The chain recombines TRBV5-8 with TRBJ1-1; the D is unclear. The CDR3 runs to 14 residues. The V gene lost 6 bases and the J gene lost 2 bases, with 14 bases spanning the gap. Looked up from germline, CDR1 is SGHTS and CDR2 is YDEGEE. CDR3: CASTPAHGNTEAFF. CDR3 DNA sequence: TGTGCCAGCACCCCCGCCCATGGCAACACTGAAGCTTTCTTT.

This rearrangement joins TRBV15 to TRBJ2-3, with 8 bases lining up with TRBD2. The CDR3 covers 14 residues. CDR1 and CDR2 from the germline V gene are LNHNV and YYDKDF (reference sequence). V shed 6 bases and J 2 bases; nucleotides not matched to a gene: 4. The CDR3 sequence is CATRAGGLTDTQYF. In DNA form, the CDR3 reads TGTGCCACCAGGGCGGGAGGTCTCACAGATACGCAGTATTTT.

The CDR3 is CASSPRLPGTDTQYF. Here the CDR3 DNA reads TGTGCCAGCAGCCCGCGGTTGCCGGGGACAGATACGCAGTATTTT. The V and J genes are TRBV7-9 and TRBJ2-3; D might be TRBD2 (5 bases). The CDR3 has 15 amino acids. V lost 5 bases and J lost 3, with 15 bases in between. CDR1 is SEHNR and CDR2 is FQNEAQ in the germline V gene (reference sequence). Combining the CDR3 with reference TRBV7-9 and TRBJ2-3 gives the whole variable domain DTGVSQNPRHKITKRGQNVTFRCDPISEHNRLYWYRQTLGQGPEFLTYFQNEAQLEKSRLLSDRFSAERPKGSFSTLEIQRTEQGDSAMYLCASSPRLPGTDTQYFGPGTRLTVL.

The chain has TRBV5-5 and TRBJ2-7; D call uncertain. V lost 1 base, J lost 3 bases, and 23 bases lay in between. CDR3 size: 18 residues. Per germline, CDR1 SGHKS and CDR2 YYEKEE (reference sequence). Here the CDR3 DNA reads TGTGCCAGCAGCTTGCCTGGGTCCGGCGTCGTCCTAAACTACGAGCAGTACTTC. This encodes CASSLPGSGVVLNYEQYF.

The gene calls are TRBV9 and TRBJ2-3; the match to TRBD2 covers 9 bases. CDR1 and CDR2 from the germline V gene are SGDLS and YYNGEE. The trim removed 4 bases at V and 4 bases at J, leaving 19 bases unmatched. This CDR3 has 19 residues. Written as DNA, the CDR3 is TGTGCCAGCAGCCCCCCCCCAGGCGGGAGGGCCGGGAGAGCAGATACGCAGTATTTT. Protein product: CASSPPPGGRAGRADTQYF.